The present TCR beta chain was sequenced within a study of control samples from healthy donors and cancer patients. TCRdb's table, derived via immunoSEQ multiplex PCR, lists solely in-frame clones and lacks some. The sample contains some 95,000 clones, more than 90% of which appear only once. Trimming stripped 2 bases from V and 2 bases from J, with 7 bases between. CDR1 is KGHSH and CDR2 is LQKENI in the germline V gene. The CDR3 is 15 residues long. This clonotype was sampled from a human donor in good health. The donor label of this sample is uncertain. Sample: blood. The rearrangement uses TRBV18 and TRBJ2-6; D unclear. The CDR3 protein is CASSPTQTGANVLTF. The CDR3 nucleotides are TGTGCCAGCTCACCAACTCAGACTGGGGCCAACGTCCTGACTTTC.